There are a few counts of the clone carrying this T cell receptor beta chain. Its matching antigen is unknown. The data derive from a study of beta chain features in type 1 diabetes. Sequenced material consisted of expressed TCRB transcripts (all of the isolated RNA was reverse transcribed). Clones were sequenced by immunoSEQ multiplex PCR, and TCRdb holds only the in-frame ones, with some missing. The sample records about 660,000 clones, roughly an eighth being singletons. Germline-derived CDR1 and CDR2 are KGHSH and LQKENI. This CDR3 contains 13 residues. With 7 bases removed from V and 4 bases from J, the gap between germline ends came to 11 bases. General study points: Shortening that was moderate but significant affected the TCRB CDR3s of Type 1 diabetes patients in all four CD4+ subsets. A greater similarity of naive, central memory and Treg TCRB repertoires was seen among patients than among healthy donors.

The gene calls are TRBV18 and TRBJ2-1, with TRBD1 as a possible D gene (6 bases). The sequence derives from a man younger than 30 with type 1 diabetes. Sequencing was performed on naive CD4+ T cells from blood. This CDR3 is CASLPQGYNEQFF. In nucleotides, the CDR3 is TGTGCCAGCTTGCCACAGGGATACAATGAGCAGTTCTTC.